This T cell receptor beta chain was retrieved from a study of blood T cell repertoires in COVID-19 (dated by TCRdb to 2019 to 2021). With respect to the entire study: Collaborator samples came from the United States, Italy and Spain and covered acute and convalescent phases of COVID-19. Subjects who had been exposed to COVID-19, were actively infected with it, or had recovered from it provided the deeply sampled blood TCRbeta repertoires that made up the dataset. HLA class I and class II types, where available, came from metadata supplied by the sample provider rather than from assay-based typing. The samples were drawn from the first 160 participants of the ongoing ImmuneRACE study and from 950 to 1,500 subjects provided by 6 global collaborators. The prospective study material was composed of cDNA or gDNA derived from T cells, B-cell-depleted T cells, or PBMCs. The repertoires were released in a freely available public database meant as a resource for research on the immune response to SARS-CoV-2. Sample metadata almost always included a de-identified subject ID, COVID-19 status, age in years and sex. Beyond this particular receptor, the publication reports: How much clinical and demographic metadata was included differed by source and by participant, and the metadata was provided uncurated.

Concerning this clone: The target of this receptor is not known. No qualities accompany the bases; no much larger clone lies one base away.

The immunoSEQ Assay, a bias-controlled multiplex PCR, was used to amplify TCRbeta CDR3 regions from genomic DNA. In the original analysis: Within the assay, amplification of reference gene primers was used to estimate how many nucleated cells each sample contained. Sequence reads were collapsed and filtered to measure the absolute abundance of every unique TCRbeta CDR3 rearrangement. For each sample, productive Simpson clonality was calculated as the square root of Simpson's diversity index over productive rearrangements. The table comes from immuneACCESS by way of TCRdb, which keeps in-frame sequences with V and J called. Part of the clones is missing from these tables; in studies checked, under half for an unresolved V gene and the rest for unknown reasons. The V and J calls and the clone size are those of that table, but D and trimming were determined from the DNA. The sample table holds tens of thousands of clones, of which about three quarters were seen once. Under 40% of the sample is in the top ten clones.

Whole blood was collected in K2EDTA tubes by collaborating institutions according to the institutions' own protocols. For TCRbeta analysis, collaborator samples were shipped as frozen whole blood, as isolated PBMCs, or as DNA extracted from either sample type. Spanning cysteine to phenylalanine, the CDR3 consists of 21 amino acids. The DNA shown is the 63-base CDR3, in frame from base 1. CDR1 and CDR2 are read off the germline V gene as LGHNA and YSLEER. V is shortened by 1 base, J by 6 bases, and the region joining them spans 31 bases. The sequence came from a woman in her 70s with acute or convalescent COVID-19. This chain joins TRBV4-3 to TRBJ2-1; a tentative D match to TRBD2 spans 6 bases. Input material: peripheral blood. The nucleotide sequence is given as TGCGCCAGCAGCCAAGGGCCCGGGGCTCGGCGTGTGCGGGAACTTCTCAATGAGCAGTTCTTC. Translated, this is CASSQGPGARRVRELLNEQFF.